The 21 T cell receptor beta chains below come from one sample, sequenced in a study of spatial heterogeneity in lung cancer. TCRdb redid the calling of the 5' RACE reads with MiXCR, one entry per CDR3 protein. The sample yields about 6,900 distinct CDR3 sequences, 3% to 5% seen once. The time point: sample taken at primary tumor resection. Unsorted tumor, nontumor lung tissue or cryopreserved PBMC supplied the whole RNA. This specimen consisted of normal lung tissue next to the tumor, obtained at surgery. These TCRs come from a female donor with early-stage non-small cell lung cancer.

This clonotype was seen ten or more times. The chain links TRBV11-2 to TRBJ1-6, with a tentative D call TRBD1 (6 bases). CDR3 length: 15 amino acids. Germline values: CDR1 SGHAT, CDR2 FQNNGV. V was pared by 1 base and J by 8 bases, with 12 bases between. For the CDR3, the DNA is TGTGCCAGCAGCTTAGGTGGCAGGGGAGATTCACCCCTCCACTTT. Translating it yields CASSLGGRGDSPLHF.

This clonotype is termed medium-sized. CDR3 region: CASSPRTANYGYTF. The CDR3 nucleotides read TGTGCCAGCAGCCCCCGGACAGCTAACTATGGCTACACCTTC. The V and J genes are TRBV7-2 and TRBJ1-2, with D possibly matching TRBD1 (6 bases). This CDR3 has 14 amino acids. CDR1 and CDR2 from the germline V gene are SGHTA and FQGNSA. V was cut by 5 bases and J by 0 bases, with 10 bases left in between.

The table lists this clonotype with many counts. The chain couples TRBV7-9 to TRBJ2-5; TRBD1 agrees at 8 bases. Germline V gene data show CDR1 as SEHNR and CDR2 as FQNEAQ (reference sequence). The length of the CDR3 is 14 residues. Trimming took 5 bases from V and 5 from J; bases not matched to a gene: 7. Written as DNA, the CDR3 is TGTGCCAGCAGCCCCGGACAGGGTGGGGAGACCCAGTACTTC. Its protein product is CASSPGQGGETQYF.

About this clonotype: A clone one base away is much larger, so this may be a read error. The rearrangement joins TRBV5-6 to TRBJ1-2, with 7 positions matching TRBD1. The germline V gene has CDR1 SGHDT and CDR2 YYEEEE. This CDR3 has 13 amino acids. CDR3 in DNA: TGTGTCAGCAGCTTGCCCAGGGGGTATGGCTACACCTTC. Translating it yields CVSSLPRGYGYTF. The full variable domain, rest sourced from reference TRBV5-6 and TRBJ1-2, is DAGVTQSPTHLIKTRGQQVTLRCSPKSGHDTVSWYQQALGQGPQFIFQYYEEEERQRGNFPDRFSGHQFPNYSSELNVNALLLGDSALYLCVSSLPRGYGYTFGSGTRLTVV.

The gene calls are TRBV7-6 and TRBJ2-1, with 7 bases aligning to TRBD2. The CDR3 consists of 15 residues. With 6 bases clipped from V and 0 bases from J, the junction kept 5 bases outside the gene matches. CDR1 is SGHVS, CDR2 FNYEAQ, per germline. CDR3 DNA sequence: TGTGCCAGCAGTTCACGACTAGCCTCCTACAATGAGCAGTTCTTC. Translated, it gives CASSSRLASYNEQFF.

This clonotype was recorded many times. This rearrangement joins TRBV19 to TRBJ1-5; TRBD1 aligns across 7 bases. Germline lookup yields CDR1 LNHDA and CDR2 SQIVND (reference sequence). V lost 4 bases and J lost 0; bases outside the gene matches: 6. There are 16 residues in the CDR3. The CDR3 coding sequence is TGTGCCAGTAGTACCTTAGACAGGGTTAGCAATCAGCCCCAGCATTTT. Translation: CASSTLDRVSNQPQHF. The full variable domain, completed using reference TRBV19 and TRBJ1-5, is DGGITQSPKYLFRKEGQNVTLSCEQNLNHDAMYWYRQDPGQGLRLIYYSQIVNDFQKGDIAEGYSVSREKKESFPLTVTSAQKNPTAFYLCASSTLDRVSNQPQHFGDGTRLSIL.

The chain is built from TRBV6-1 and TRBJ2-1; TRBD1 is a possible D gene (6 bases). V was clipped by 7 bases and J by 1 base, with 11 bases between them. Germline V gives CDR1 MNHNS, CDR2 SASEGT. The CDR3 runs to 14 residues. The CDR3 sequence is CASTARGSYNEQFF. For the CDR3, the DNA is TGTGCCAGCACCGCGAGGGGGTCCTACAATGAGCAGTTCTTC.

This clonotype was seen ten or more times. The gene calls are TRBV19 and TRBJ1-5; TRBD1 agrees at 9 bases. The V and J ends lost 4 bases and 9 bases, in that order; junction bases with no gene match: 7. In germline, CDR1 is LNHDA, CDR2 SQIVND (reference sequence). This CDR3 comprises 14 residues. CDR3 coding DNA: TGTGCCAGTAGTACGGGACAGGGAGTGGGGCCCCAGCATTTT. It yields the protein CASSTGQGVGPQHF.

This clonotype is medium-sized. A much larger clonotype is one base distant, so this may be a read error. The genes are TRBV29-1 and TRBJ2-5; D is ambiguous. Germline CDR1 reads SQVTM; CDR2 reads ANQGSEA. V lost 7 bases and J 5 bases, leaving 11 bases between the germline ends. The CDR3 runs to 11 residues. The CDR3 protein is CSEKGRETQYF. The CDR3, as DNA: TGCAGCGAAAAGGGCCGGGAGACCCAGTACTTC.

This clonotype has at least ten counts. The chain couples TRBV5-5 to TRBJ2-1, with 7 bases matching TRBD2. V shed 4 bases and J 6 bases; nucleotides not matched to a gene: 7. Germline assignment: CDR1 SGHKS and CDR2 YYEKEE (reference sequence). The CDR3 runs 14 residues. CDR3 sequence (DNA): TGTGCCAGCAGCCCCGCTTGGGGGGGCAATGAGCAGTTCTTC. Its protein product is CASSPAWGGNEQFF.

This clonotype was recorded many times. The rearrangement links TRBV6-2 or TRBV6-3 to TRBJ1-1, with D hard to call. V was pared by 8 bases and J by 0 bases, with 10 bases between. Germline values: CDR1 MNHEY, CDR2 SVGEGT. This CDR3 spans 13 amino acids. The CDR3 protein is CASFDSVNTEAFF. In DNA, the CDR3 is TGTGCCAGCTTCGATTCAGTGAACACTGAAGCTTTCTTT.

This clonotype was detected many times. The V call is TRBV14, the J call TRBJ1-1; 11 nucleotides line up with TRBD1. Germline assignment: CDR1 SGHDN and CDR2 FVKESK. The V and J ends lost 4 bases and 5 bases, in that order; junction bases with no gene match: 15. The length of the CDR3 is 18 residues. The CDR3 loop is CASSPHSDRGRVGTEAFF. The CDR3, as DNA: TGTGCCAGCAGCCCCCACTCGGACAGGGGGCGTGTGGGAACTGAAGCTTTCTTT.

This clonotype is termed medium-sized. The V and J genes are TRBV28 and TRBJ2-3, with D possibly matching TRBD2 (6 bases). This CDR3 region has 14 residues. V was pared by 5 bases and J by 7 bases, with 16 bases between. CDR1 and CDR2 from the germline V gene are MDHEN and SYDVKM. The CDR3 here is CASSPTGAGNTQYF. As DNA, the CDR3 is TGTGCCAGCAGTCCTACCGGCGCGGGGAATACGCAGTATTTT.

This clonotype showed up many times. The J gene is TRBJ2-4, the V gene TRBV27, with D unresolved. The germline V and J ends were trimmed by 5 bases and 0 bases, with 11 bases remaining between them. The CDR3 is 15 amino acids. The V gene's germline CDR1 is MNHEY and CDR2 SMNVEV (reference sequence). CDR3 sequence reads: CASSIDLLAKNIQYF. CDR3 DNA: TGTGCCAGCAGTATCGACCTACTAGCCAAAAACATTCAGTACTTC.

This clonotype was recorded many times. The chain is built from TRBV20-1 and TRBJ2-3; the D gene is possibly TRBD2 (5 bases). The V gene lost 5 bases and the J gene lost 1 base, with 10 bases spanning the gap. CDR3 length: 13 residues. Germline V gene sequence: CDR1 DFQATT, CDR2 SNEGSKA (reference sequence). CDR3 in amino acids: CSAGGIGTDTQYF. The DNA of the CDR3 is TGCAGTGCTGGAGGTATAGGCACAGATACGCAGTATTTT.

This clonotype has a count of ten or more. This sequence joins TRBV6-2 or TRBV6-3 and TRBJ2-7, with D perhaps assigned TRBD1 or TRBD2 (5 bases each). Trimming cost V 2 bases and J 0 bases, with 14 bases left between them. The V gene's germline CDR1 is MNHEY and CDR2 SVGEGT. The CDR3 is made up of 16 amino acids. CDR3 nucleotides: TGTGCCAGCAGTTACCTGATTTGGGACCCCTCCTACGAGCAGTACTTC. It encodes CASSYLIWDPSYEQYF.

This clonotype was observed many times. V gene TRBV20-1 combines with J gene TRBJ2-1, with a tentative D call TRBD1 (6 bases). Germline V gene sequence: CDR1 DFQATT, CDR2 SNEGSKA (reference sequence). This CDR3 comprises 15 residues. Trimming stripped 5 bases from V and 0 bases from J, with 14 bases between. This CDR3 reads CSAFSTGISYNEQFF. The CDR3 nucleotides are TGCAGTGCTTTTTCCACAGGGATCTCCTACAATGAGCAGTTCTTC.

The table lists this clonotype with many counts. The chain employs TRBV11-2 and TRBJ2-5; D not certain. The germline V and J ends were trimmed by 2 bases and 4 bases, with 11 bases remaining between them. Looked up from germline, CDR1 is SGHAT and CDR2 is FQNNGV. This CDR3 region has 14 residues. CDR3 sequence reads: CASSLSLGGETQYF. CDR3 in DNA: TGTGCCAGCAGCTTAAGTCTAGGCGGAGAGACCCAGTACTTC. The variable domain in full, with the rest retrieved from reference TRBV11-2 and TRBJ2-5, is EAGVAQSPRYKIIEKRQSVAFWCNPISGHATLYWYQQILGQGPKLLIQFQNNGVVDDSQLPKDRFSAERLKGVDSTLKIQPAKLEDSAVYLCASSLSLGGETQYFGPGTRLLVL.

This clonotype qualifies as medium-sized. The rearrangement links TRBV27 to TRBJ2-7; 11 nucleotides agree with TRBD2. Germline lookup yields CDR1 MNHEY and CDR2 SMNVEV (reference sequence). J was trimmed by 2 bases and V by 5 bases; bases with no gene match: 11. The CDR3 is 17 residues long. The CDR3 bases are TGTGCCAGCAGTCCAAGACTAGCGGGGTATAGACCCTACGAGCAGTACTTC. This sequence encodes CASSPRLAGYRPYEQYF.

This clonotype ranks as medium-sized. The chain recombines TRBV12-3 or TRBV12-4 with TRBJ2-2; a weak D match, TRBD1 (5 bases). This CDR3 comprises 13 residues. With 7 bases removed from V and 7 bases from J, the gap between germline ends came to 13 bases. CDR3 sequence: CASNRQRNGELFF. CDR3 coding DNA: TGTGCCAGCAATAGACAGCGCAACGGGGAGCTGTTTTTT.

This clonotype is medium-sized (0.01 to 0.1%) by share. The chain recombines TRBV19 with TRBJ2-4; D not certain. The ends were cut back, 4 bases at V and 4 bases at J, with 17 bases in the middle. This CDR3 has 16 residues. Germline V gene sequence: CDR1 LNHDA, CDR2 SQIVND (reference sequence). The CDR3 nucleotides read TGTGCCAGTAGTAATACCCCGTCGACAACTAAAAACATTCAGTACTTC. Protein sequence: CASSNTPSTTKNIQYF.